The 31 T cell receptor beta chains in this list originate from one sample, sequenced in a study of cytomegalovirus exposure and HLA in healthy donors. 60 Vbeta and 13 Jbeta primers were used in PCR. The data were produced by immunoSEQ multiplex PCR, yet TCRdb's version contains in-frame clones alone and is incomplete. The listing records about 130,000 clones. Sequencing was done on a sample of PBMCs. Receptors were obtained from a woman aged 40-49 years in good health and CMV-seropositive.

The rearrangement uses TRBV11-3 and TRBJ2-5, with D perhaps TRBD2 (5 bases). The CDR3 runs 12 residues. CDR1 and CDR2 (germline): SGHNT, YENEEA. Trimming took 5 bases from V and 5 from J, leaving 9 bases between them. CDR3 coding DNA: TGTGCCAGCAGCCGGGGTGGGGAGACCCAGTACTTC. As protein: CASSRGGETQYF.

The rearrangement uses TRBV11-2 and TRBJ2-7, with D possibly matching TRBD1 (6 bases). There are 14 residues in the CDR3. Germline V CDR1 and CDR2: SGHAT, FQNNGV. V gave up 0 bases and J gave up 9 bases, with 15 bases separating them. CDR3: CASSLDLGAPGQYF. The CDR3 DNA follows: TGTGCCAGCAGCTTAGACCTGGGGGCGCCGGGGCAGTACTTC.

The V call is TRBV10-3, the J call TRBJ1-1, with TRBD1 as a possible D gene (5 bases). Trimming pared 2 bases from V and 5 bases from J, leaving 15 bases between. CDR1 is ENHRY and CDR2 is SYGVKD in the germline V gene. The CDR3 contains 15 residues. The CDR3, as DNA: TGTGCCATCAGTGAGAGGGGTTCGAGGCGGACTGAAGCTTTCTTT. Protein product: CAISERGSRRTEAFF.

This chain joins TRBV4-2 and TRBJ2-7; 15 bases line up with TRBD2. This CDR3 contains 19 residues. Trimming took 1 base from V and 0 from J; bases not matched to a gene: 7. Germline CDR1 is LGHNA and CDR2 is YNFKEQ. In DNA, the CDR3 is TGTGCCAGCAGCCAAGGGACGGGACTAGCGGGAGGTAGCTCCTACGAGCAGTACTTC. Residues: CASSQGTGLAGGSSYEQYF.

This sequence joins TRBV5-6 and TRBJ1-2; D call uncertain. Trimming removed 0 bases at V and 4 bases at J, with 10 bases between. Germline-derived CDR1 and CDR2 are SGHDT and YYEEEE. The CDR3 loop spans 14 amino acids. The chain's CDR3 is CASSLAVLTYGYTF. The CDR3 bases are TGTGCCAGCAGCTTGGCGGTACTCACCTATGGCTACACCTTC.

The CDR3 DNA follows: TGCGCCAGCAGCCAAGCGGGGGGTTTTAACAATGAGCAGTTCTTC. This translates into CASSQAGGFNNEQFF. The V and J genes are TRBV4-1 and TRBJ2-1; TRBD2 agrees at 7 bases. Germline loops: CDR1 MGHRA, CDR2 YSYEKL. Trimming at V came to 1 base and at J to 5 bases, leaving 5 bases not matched to a gene. The CDR3 consists of 15 residues.

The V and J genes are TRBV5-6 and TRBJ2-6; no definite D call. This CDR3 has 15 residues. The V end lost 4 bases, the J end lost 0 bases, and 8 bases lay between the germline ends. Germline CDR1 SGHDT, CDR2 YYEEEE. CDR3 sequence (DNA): TGTGCCAGCAGCAGGCGGCTCTCTGGGGCCAACGTCCTGACTTTC. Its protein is CASSRRLSGANVLTF.

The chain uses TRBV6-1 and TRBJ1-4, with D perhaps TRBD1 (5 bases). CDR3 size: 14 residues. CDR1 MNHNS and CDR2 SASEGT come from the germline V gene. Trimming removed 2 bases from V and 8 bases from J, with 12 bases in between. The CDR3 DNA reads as TGTGCCAGCAGTGAACTTGCCAGGGTGGAAAAACTGTTTTTT. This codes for CASSELARVEKLFF.

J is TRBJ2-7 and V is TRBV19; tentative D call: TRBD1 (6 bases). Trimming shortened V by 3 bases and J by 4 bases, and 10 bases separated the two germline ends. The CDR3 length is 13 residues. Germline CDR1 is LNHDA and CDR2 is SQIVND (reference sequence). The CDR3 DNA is TGTGCCAGTAGTATCGGCAGGGGATACGAGCAGTACTTC. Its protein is CASSIGRGYEQYF.

CDR3 in DNA: TGTGCCAGCAGTTTGGTTGGGACAGGGGGCTACACTGAAGCTTTCTTT. This sequence encodes CASSLVGTGGYTEAFF. V gene TRBV27 combines with J gene TRBJ1-1; 12 positions match TRBD1. CDR3 length equals 16 residues. After removal of 3 bases from V and 3 bases from J, the junction contained 5 bases not matched to a gene. Germline lookup yields CDR1 MNHEY and CDR2 SMNVEV (reference sequence).

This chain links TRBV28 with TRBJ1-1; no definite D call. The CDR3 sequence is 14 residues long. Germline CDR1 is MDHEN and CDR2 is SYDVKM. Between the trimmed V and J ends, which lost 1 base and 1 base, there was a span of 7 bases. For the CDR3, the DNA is TGTGCCAGCAGTTTATTAAGAGGGAACACTGAAGCTTTCTTT. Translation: CASSLLRGNTEAFF.

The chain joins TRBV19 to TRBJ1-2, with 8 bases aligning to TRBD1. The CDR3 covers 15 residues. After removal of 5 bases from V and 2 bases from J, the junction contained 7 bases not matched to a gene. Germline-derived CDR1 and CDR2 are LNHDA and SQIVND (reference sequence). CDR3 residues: CASSAGQGANYGYTF. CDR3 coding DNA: TGTGCCAGTAGTGCCGGACAGGGTGCCAACTATGGCTACACCTTC.

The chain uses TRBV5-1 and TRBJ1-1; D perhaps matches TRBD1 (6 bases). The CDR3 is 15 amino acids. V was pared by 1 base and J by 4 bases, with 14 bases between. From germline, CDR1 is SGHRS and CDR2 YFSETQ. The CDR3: CASSLWGGEGTEAFF. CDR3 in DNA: TGCGCCAGCAGCTTGTGGGGGGGCGAGGGCACTGAAGCTTTCTTT.

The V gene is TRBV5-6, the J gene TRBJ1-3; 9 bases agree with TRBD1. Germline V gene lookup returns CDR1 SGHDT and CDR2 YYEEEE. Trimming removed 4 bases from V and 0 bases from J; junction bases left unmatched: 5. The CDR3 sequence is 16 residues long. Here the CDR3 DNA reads TGTGCCAGCAGCACCGGGACAGGGAGCTCTGGAAACACCATATATTTT. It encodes CASSTGTGSSGNTIYF.

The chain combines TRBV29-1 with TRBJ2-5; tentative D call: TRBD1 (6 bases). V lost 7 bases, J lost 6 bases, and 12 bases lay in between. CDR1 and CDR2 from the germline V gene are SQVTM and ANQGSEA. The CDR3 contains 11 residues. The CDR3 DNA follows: TGCAGCGGCACCCGGGACAAGACCCAGTACTTC. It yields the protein CSGTRDKTQYF. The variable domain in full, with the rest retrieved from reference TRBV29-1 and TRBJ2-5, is SAVISQKPSRDICQRGTSLTIQCQVDSQVTMMFWYRQQPGQSLTLIATANQGSEATYESGFVIDKFPISRPNLTFSTLTVSNMSPEDSSIYLCSGTRDKTQYFGPGTRLLVL.

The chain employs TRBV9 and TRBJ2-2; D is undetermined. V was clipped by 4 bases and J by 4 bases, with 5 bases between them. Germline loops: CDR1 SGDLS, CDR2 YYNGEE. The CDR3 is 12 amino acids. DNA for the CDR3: TGTGCCAGCAGCTTCATCACCGGGGAGCTGTTTTTT. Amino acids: CASSFITGELFF.

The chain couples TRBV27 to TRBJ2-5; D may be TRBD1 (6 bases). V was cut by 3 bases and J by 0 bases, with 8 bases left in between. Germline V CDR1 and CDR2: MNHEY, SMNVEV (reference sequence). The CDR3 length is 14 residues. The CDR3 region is CASSLRTDQETQYF. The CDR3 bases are TGTGCCAGCAGTTTGAGGACAGACCAAGAGACCCAGTACTTC.

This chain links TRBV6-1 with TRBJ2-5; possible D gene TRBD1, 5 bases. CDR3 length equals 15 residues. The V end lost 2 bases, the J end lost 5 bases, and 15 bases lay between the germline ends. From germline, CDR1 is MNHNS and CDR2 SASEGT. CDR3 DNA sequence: TGTGCCAGCAGTGAATCGAGCAGGGCGTGGGAGACCCAGTACTTC. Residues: CASSESSRAWETQYF.

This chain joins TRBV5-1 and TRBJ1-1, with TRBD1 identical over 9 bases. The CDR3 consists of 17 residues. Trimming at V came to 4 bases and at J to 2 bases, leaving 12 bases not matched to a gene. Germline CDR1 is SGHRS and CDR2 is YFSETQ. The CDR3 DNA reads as TGCGCCAGCAGCAGACCACTATCGGGACAGGGTAACACTGAAGCTTTCTTT. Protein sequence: CASSRPLSGQGNTEAFF.

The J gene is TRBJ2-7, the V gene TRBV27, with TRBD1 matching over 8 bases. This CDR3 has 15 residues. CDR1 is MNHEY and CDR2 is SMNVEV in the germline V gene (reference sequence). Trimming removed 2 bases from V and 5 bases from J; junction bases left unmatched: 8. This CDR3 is CASSLGTGWVHEQYF. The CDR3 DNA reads TGTGCCAGCAGTTTAGGGACAGGTTGGGTTCACGAGCAGTACTTC.

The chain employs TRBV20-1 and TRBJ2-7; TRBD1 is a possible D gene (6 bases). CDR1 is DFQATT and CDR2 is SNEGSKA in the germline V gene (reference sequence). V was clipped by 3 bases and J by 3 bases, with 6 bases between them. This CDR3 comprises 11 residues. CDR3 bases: TGCAGTGCTAGCAGGGGCTACGAGCAGTACTTC. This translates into CSASRGYEQYF.

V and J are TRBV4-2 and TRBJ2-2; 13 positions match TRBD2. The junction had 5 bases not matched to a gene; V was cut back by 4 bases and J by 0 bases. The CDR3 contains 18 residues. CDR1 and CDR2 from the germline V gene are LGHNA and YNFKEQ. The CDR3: CASSRVGLAGANTGELFF. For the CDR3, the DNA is TGTGCCAGCAGCCGAGTCGGACTAGCGGGAGCGAACACCGGGGAGCTGTTTTTT.

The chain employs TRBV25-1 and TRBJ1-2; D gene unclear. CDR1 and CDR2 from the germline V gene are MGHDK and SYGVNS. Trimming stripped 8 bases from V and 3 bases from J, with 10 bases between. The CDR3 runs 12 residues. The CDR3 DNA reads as TGTGCCAGCGGTAGGAGGGACTATGGCTACACCTTC. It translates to CASGRRDYGYTF.

DNA of the CDR3: TGTGCCAGTAGTATAATCAGCGGGAGGACCGGGGAGCTGTTTTTT. Its translation: CASSIISGRTGELFF. V and J are TRBV19 and TRBJ2-2; 9 nucleotides line up with TRBD2. V was clipped by 2 bases and J by 5 bases; unmatched bases: 3. Germline lookup yields CDR1 LNHDA and CDR2 SQIVND (reference sequence). This CDR3 is built from 15 residues.

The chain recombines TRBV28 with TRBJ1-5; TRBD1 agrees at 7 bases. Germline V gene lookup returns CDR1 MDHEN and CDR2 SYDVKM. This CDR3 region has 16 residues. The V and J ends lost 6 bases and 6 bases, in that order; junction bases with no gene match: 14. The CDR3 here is CASSSWTGGLGQPQHF. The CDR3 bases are TGTGCCAGCAGCTCCTGGACAGGTGGGTTGGGTCAGCCCCAGCATTTT. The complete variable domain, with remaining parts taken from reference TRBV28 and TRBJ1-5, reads DVKVTQSSRYLVKRTGEKVFLECVQDMDHENMFWYRQDPGLGLRLIYFSYDVKMKEKGDIPEGYSVSREKKERFSLILESASTNQTSMYLCASSSWTGGLGQPQHFGDGTRLSIL.

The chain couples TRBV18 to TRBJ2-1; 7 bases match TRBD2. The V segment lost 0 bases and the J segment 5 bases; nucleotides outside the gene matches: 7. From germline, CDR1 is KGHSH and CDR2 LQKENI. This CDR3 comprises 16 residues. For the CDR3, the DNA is TGTGCCAGCTCACCACCGTATGGGAGGGAGAACAATGAGCAGTTCTTC. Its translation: CASSPPYGRENNEQFF. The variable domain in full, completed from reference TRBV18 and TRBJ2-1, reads NAGVMQNPRHLVRRRGQEARLRCSPMKGHSHVYWYRQLPEEGLKFMVYLQKENIIDESGMPKERFSAEFPKEGPSILRIQQVVRGDSAAYFCASSPPYGRENNEQFFGPGTRLTVL.

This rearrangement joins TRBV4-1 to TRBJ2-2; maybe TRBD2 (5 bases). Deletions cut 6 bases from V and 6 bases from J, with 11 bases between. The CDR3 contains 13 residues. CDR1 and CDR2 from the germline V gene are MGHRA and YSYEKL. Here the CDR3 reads CASSPGLSGELFF. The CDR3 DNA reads TGCGCCAGCAGTCCCGGACTCTCCGGGGAGCTGTTTTTT.

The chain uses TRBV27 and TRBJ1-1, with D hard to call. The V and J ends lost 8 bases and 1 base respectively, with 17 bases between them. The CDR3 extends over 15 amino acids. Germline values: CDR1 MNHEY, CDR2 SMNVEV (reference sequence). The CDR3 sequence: CASGEMGRRNTEAFF. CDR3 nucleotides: TGTGCCAGCGGGGAGATGGGGAGGAGGAACACTGAAGCTTTCTTT.

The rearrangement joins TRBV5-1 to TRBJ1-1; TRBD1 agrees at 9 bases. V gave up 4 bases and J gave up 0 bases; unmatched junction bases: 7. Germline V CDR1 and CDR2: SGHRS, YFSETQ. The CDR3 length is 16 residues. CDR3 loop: CASSTGTGRVNTEAFF. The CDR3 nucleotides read TGCGCCAGCAGCACAGGGACAGGGCGGGTGAACACTGAAGCTTTCTTT.

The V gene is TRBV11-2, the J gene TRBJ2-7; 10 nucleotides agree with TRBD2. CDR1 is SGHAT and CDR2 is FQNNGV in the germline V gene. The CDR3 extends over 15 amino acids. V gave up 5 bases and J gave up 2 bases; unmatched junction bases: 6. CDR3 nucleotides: TGTGCCAGCAGCGTCACTAGCGGGACAACCTACGAGCAGTACTTC. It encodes CASSVTSGTTYEQYF.

The CDR3 region is CASSSASGTWTSTDTQYF. The DNA for the CDR3 is TGTGCCAGCAGTTCCGCTAGCGGGACCTGGACTAGCACAGATACGCAGTATTTT. The V call is TRBV28, the J call TRBJ2-3; 9 nucleotides align to TRBD2. CDR1 and CDR2 from the germline V gene are MDHEN and SYDVKM. V was pared by 4 bases and J by 0 bases, with 11 bases of the junction left unmatched. There are 18 residues in the CDR3.